Shown below are 24 T cell receptor beta chains from a single sample sequenced in a study of Ad26.COV2.S vaccination and SARS-CoV-2 variants. Sample treatment: 15 to 20 received Ad26.COV2.S at low or high dose, single or two shots; several received placebo; per-sample allocation not given. Samples were taken on day 63 after the first vaccine or placebo injection. Method: immunoSEQ multiplex PCR; TCRdb's copy keeps in-frame clones and lacks some. The sample includes around 340,000 clones, around 88% of them seen just once. Sample: peripheral blood, taken in a trial of Ad26.COV2.S vaccine versus placebo. The receptors stem from a person aged 18-65 years who received the Ad26.COV2.S COVID-19 vaccine or a placebo.

The rearrangement joins TRBV28 to TRBJ2-7; D tentatively fits TRBD1 or TRBD2 (5 bases each). CDR3 size: 13 residues. Trimming cost V 11 bases and J 4 bases, with 18 bases left between them. Germline V lookup: CDR1 MDHEN, CDR2 SYDVKM. The CDR3 region has the DNA TGTGCCGCGTCGGGGACGGCCCCTTACGAGCAGTACTTC. Protein: CAASGTAPYEQYF.

This chain links TRBV24-1 with TRBJ1-2; no definite D call. CDR3 length: 11 residues. Trimming left V 7 bases short and J 5 bases short, with 7 bases between. The germline CDR1 and CDR2 sequences are KGHDR and SFDVKD. CDR3 protein: CATSQDYGYTF. In nucleotides, the CDR3 is TGTGCCACCAGCCAGGATTATGGCTACACCTTC.

The rearrangement uses TRBV28 and TRBJ2-1; 9 positions match TRBD2. The trim removed 11 bases at V and 6 bases at J, leaving 11 bases unmatched. Germline loops: CDR1 MDHEN, CDR2 SYDVKM. The CDR3 is 14 residues long. The CDR3 is CASRGSGGFNEQFF. The CDR3 DNA follows: TGTGCCTCGAGGGGAAGCGGGGGGTTCAATGAGCAGTTCTTC.

The chain has TRBV5-1 and TRBJ1-3; D gene ambiguous. CDR1 SGHRS and CDR2 YFSETQ come from the germline V gene. The CDR3 has 15 residues. Trimming shortened V by 0 bases and J by 0 bases, and 7 bases separated the two germline ends. The CDR3 region is CASSLATDSGNTIYF. CDR3 in DNA: TGCGCCAGCAGCTTGGCGACCGACTCTGGAAACACCATATATTTT.

The V and J genes are TRBV5-5 and TRBJ1-5, with D possibly being TRBD1 (6 bases). The CDR3 consists of 15 residues. From germline, CDR1 is SGHKS and CDR2 YYEKEE (reference sequence). Trimming pared 4 bases from V and 7 bases from J, leaving 18 bases between. The CDR3: CASSLSSGTLQPQHF. The DNA of the CDR3 is TGTGCCAGCAGCCTCAGCTCCGGGACATTACAGCCCCAGCATTTT.

Here the CDR3 DNA reads TGTGCCAGCAGCCCACAGTCTGGGGGGGGGAACACTGAAGCTTTCTTT. It codes for CASSPQSGGGNTEAFF. The chain couples TRBV7-2 to TRBJ1-1; possible D gene TRBD1, 5 bases. This CDR3 comprises 16 residues. Germline CDR1 SGHTA, CDR2 FQGNSA. The ends were cut back, 5 bases at V and 1 base at J, with 17 bases in the middle.

In this sample, this clone turned up once. V usage is TRBV19 and J usage is TRBJ2-7; D gene unclear. CDR1 LNHDA and CDR2 SQIVND come from the germline V gene (reference sequence). This CDR3 spans 13 amino acids. Trimming pared 0 bases from V and 2 bases from J, leaving 5 bases between. The CDR3 spells CASSIDLTYEQYF. CDR3 sequence (DNA): TGTGCCAGTAGTATAGACCTAACCTACGAGCAGTACTTC.

V and J are TRBV30 and TRBJ2-7, with D possibly TRBD1 on 5 matching bases. Germline CDR1 is GTSNPN and CDR2 is SVGIG (reference sequence). The V and J ends lost 8 bases and 2 bases respectively, with 10 bases between them. This CDR3 is 11 amino acids long. The CDR3 DNA reads TGTGCCGGGGCGTTAGCCTACGAGCAGTACTTC. Its translation is CAGALAYEQYF.

This chain connects TRBV10-3 to TRBJ2-7; the D gene is possibly TRBD2 (7 bases). Germline-derived CDR1 and CDR2 are ENHRY and SYGVKD. V was shortened by 8 bases and J by 0 bases, with 17 bases between the two germline ends. The CDR3 sequence is 15 residues long. CDR3 bases: TGTGCCATCCGCGGCGGGGGCCCTCTCTCCTACGAGCAGTACTTC. Translating it yields CAIRGGGPLSYEQYF.

The J gene is TRBJ2-2, the V gene TRBV19; a weak D match, TRBD2 (6 bases). The V gene lost 3 bases and the J gene lost 6 bases, with 14 bases spanning the gap. The germline CDR1 and CDR2 sequences are LNHDA and SQIVND (reference sequence). This CDR3 has 15 residues. The CDR3 DNA follows: TGTGCCAGTAGTATGATGGAGGGTCCGTCCGGGGAGCTGTTTTTT. Encoded protein: CASSMMEGPSGELFF.

The genes are TRBV19 and TRBJ1-2; 7 bases are shared with TRBD1. Germline V gene sequence: CDR1 LNHDA, CDR2 SQIVND (reference sequence). The CDR3 has 15 residues. With V trimmed by 2 bases and J by 5 bases, 8 bases remained unmatched. Written as DNA, the CDR3 is TGTGCCAGTAGTATATCCGGGACAGTATTATATGGCTACACCTTC. Its protein product is CASSISGTVLYGYTF.

This clone has more than one count but fewer than ten. This sequence joins TRBV5-6 and TRBJ2-7; D perhaps matches TRBD1 (6 bases). The CDR3 is made up of 14 amino acids. Trimming removed 0 bases from V and 2 bases from J, with 9 bases in between. CDR1 and CDR2 (germline): SGHDT, YYEEEE. This CDR3 is CASSLGQGPYEQYF. For the CDR3, the DNA is TGTGCCAGCAGCTTGGGGCAGGGGCCCTACGAGCAGTACTTC.

The rearrangement uses TRBV15 and TRBJ1-1; D is perhaps TRBD1 (6 bases). The CDR3 length is 15 residues. The ends were cut back, 5 bases at V and 0 bases at J, with 13 bases in the middle. CDR1 and CDR2 from the germline V gene are LNHNV and YYDKDF (reference sequence). The CDR3 DNA reads TGTGCCACCAGCTCTCGGACAGTCATGAACACTGAAGCTTTCTTT. Amino acids: CATSSRTVMNTEAFF.

The rearrangement links TRBV7-2 to TRBJ1-2; the D is unclear. This CDR3 contains 13 residues. V was pared by 5 bases and J by 8 bases, with 15 bases between. Germline CDR1 reads SGHTA; CDR2 reads FQGNSA. CDR3 DNA: TGTGCCAGCAGCCTAGGAGCGACACGGGGCTACACCTTC. Protein: CASSLGATRGYTF.

The gene calls are TRBV16 and TRBJ1-2; D is unclear. The V end was cut by 2 bases, the J end by 6 bases, with 19 bases between. This CDR3 is built from 16 residues. The germline gives CDR1 KGHSY, CDR2 FQNENV. This CDR3 reads CASSQIEPTSPDGYTF. The CDR3 DNA is TGTGCCAGCAGCCAAATCGAGCCGACTTCCCCGGATGGCTACACCTTC.

This rearrangement joins TRBV7-2 to TRBJ1-2, with TRBD1 as a possible D gene (6 bases). The V and J ends lost 4 bases and 6 bases respectively, with 15 bases between them. CDR3 length: 14 residues. Germline assignment: CDR1 SGHTA and CDR2 FQGNSA. CDR3 region: CASSSGQGRDGYTF. In DNA form, the CDR3 reads TGTGCCAGCAGCTCCGGGCAGGGGCGGGATGGCTACACCTTC.

The chain couples TRBV10-2 to TRBJ2-1; the D gene is possibly TRBD1 (5 bases). V was cut by 3 bases and J by 3 bases, with 9 bases left in between. The CDR3 consists of 14 residues. Germline loops: CDR1 WSHSY, CDR2 SAAADI. The chain's CDR3 is CASSDRAYYNEQFF. The DNA for the CDR3 is TGCGCCAGCAGTGACAGGGCGTACTACAATGAGCAGTTCTTC.

This chain uses TRBV7-3 with TRBJ2-1, with unresolved D. CDR3 length: 15 residues. Between the trimmed V and J ends, which lost 4 bases and 0 bases, there was a span of 10 bases. Germline V gene sequence: CDR1 SGHTA, CDR2 FQGTGA. The CDR3 DNA reads as TGTGCCAGCAGCTCCGGCGAAAGCTCCTACAATGAGCAGTTCTTC. This codes for CASSSGESSYNEQFF. Full variable domain (rest looked up from reference TRBV7-3 and TRBJ2-1): GAGVSQTPSNKVTEKGKYVELRCDPISGHTALYWYRQSLGQGPEFLIYFQGTGAADDSGLPNDRFFAVRPEGSVSTLKIQRTERGDSAVYLCASSSGESSYNEQFFGPGTRLTVL.

This clone was observed a single time. V is TRBV28 and J is TRBJ1-1; 9 bases line up with TRBD1. Germline assignment: CDR1 MDHEN and CDR2 SYDVKM. The CDR3 runs 15 residues. Trimming took 6 bases from V and 0 from J; bases not matched to a gene: 5. The CDR3 loop is CASRSGQGLNTEAFF. In nucleotides, the CDR3 is TGTGCCAGCAGGTCCGGACAGGGGCTGAACACTGAAGCTTTCTTT.

The chain carries TRBV4-3 and TRBJ1-6, with a tentative D call TRBD1 (6 bases). The CDR3 spans 17 residues. V shed 0 bases and J shed 7 bases, with 16 bases lying between them. The V gene's germline CDR1 is LGHNA and CDR2 YSLEER. The DNA for the CDR3 is TGCGCCAGCAGCCAAGATGGGCAGGGACACTCCAATTCACCCCTCCACTTT. This encodes CASSQDGQGHSNSPLHF.

The chain carries TRBV19 and TRBJ2-2; the D gene is possibly TRBD2 (6 bases). The germline gives CDR1 LNHDA, CDR2 SQIVND (reference sequence). The CDR3 consists of 14 residues. Trimming pared 5 bases from V and 5 bases from J, leaving 12 bases between. The CDR3 nucleotides read TGTGCCAGTAGTGAGAGGGCGGGAACCGGGGAGCTGTTTTTT. Amino acids: CASSERAGTGELFF.

This chain's CDR3 is CASSEQGGEQYF. In nucleotides, the CDR3 is TGTGCCAGCAGTGAACAGGGAGGCGAGCAGTACTTC. The V and J genes are TRBV25-1 and TRBJ2-7; tentatively, D is TRBD2 (6 bases). Germline CDR1 reads MGHDK; CDR2 reads SYGVNS. Trimming removed 2 bases at V and 6 bases at J, with 8 bases between. This CDR3 has 12 amino acids.

V usage is TRBV6-2 or TRBV6-3 and J usage is TRBJ1-2; possibly TRBD1 for D (5 bases). Trimming removed 6 bases from V and 4 bases from J, with 9 bases in between. This CDR3 is 12 amino acids long. The germline CDR1 and CDR2 sequences are MNHEY and SVGEGT. The CDR3 DNA is TGTGCCAGCAGCGTGGGACCCTATGGCTACACCTTC. Amino acids: CASSVGPYGYTF.

This clone was seen more than once but under ten times. The rearrangement links TRBV14 to TRBJ2-5; 8 bases align to TRBD2. Trimming removed 1 base from V and 0 bases from J; junction bases left unmatched: 1. The CDR3 runs 15 residues. Germline loops: CDR1 SGHDN, CDR2 FVKESK. DNA of the CDR3: TGTGCCAGCAGCCAAGGGACTAGCAACCAAGAGACCCAGTACTTC. It is translated as CASSQGTSNQETQYF.